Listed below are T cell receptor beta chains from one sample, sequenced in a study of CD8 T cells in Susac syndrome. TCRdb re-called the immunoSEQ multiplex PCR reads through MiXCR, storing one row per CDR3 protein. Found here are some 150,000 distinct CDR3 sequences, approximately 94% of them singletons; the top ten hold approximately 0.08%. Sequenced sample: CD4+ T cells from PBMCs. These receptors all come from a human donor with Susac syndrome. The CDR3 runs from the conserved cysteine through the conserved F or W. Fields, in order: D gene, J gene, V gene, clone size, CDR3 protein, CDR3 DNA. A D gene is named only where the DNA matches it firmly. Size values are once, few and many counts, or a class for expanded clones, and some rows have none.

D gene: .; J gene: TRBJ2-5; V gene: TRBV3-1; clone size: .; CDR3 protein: CASSQRLMETQYF; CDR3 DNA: TGTGCCAGCAGCCAAAGACTTATGGAGACCCAGTACTTC
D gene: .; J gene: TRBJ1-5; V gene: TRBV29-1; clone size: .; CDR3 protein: CSVGHREGQPQHF; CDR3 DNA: TGCAGCGTTGGGCACCGGGAGGGACAGCCCCAGCATTTT
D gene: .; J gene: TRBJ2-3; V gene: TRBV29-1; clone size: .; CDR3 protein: CSVDRGNGDTQYF; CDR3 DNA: TGCAGCGTTGACAGGGGAAACGGGGATACGCAGTATTTT
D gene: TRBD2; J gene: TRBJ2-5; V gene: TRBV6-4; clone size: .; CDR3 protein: CASIQRGGKTQYF; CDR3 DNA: TGTGCCAGCATCCAACGGGGGGGCAAGACCCAGTACTTC
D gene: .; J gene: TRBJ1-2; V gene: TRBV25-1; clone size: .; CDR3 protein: CATVRDLTLYGYTF; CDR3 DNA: TGTGCCACTGTCCGGGACCTAACCCTATATGGCTACACCTTC
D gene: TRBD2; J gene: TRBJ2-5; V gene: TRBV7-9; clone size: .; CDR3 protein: CASSLAAGVTKTQYF; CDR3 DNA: TGTGCCAGCAGCTTAGCAGCGGGAGTAACGAAGACCCAGTACTTC
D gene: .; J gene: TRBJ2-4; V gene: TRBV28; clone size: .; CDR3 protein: CASSFWGGKNIQYF; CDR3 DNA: TGTGCCAGCAGTTTCTGGGGTGGCAAAAACATTCAGTACTTC
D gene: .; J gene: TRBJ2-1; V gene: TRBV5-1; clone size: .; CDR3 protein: CASSTVRGPSNEQFF; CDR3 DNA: TGCGCCAGCAGCACCGTCCGAGGGCCTTCCAATGAGCAGTTCTTC
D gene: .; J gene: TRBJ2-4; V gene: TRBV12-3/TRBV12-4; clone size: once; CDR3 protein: CASTYGNIQYF; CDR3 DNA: TGTGCCAGCACTTACGGAAACATTCAGTACTTC
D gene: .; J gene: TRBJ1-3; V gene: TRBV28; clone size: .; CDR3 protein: CASRPADGNSGNTIYF; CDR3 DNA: TGTGCCAGCAGGCCTGCGGACGGAAACTCTGGAAACACCATATATTTT
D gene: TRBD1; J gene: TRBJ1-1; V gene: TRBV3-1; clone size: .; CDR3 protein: CASSRGQVNTEAFF; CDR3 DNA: TGTGCCAGCAGCCGAGGACAGGTGAACACTGAAGCTTTCTTT
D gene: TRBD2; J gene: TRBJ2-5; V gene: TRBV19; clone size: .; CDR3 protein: CASTSGGVYQETQYF; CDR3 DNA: TGTGCCAGTACTAGCGGGGGGGTATACCAAGAGACCCAGTACTTC
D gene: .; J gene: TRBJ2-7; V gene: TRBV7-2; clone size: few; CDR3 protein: CASSAHYEQYF; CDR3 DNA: TGTGCCAGCAGCGCCCACTACGAGCAGTACTTC
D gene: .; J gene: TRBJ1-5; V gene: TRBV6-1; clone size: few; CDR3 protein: CASSERALPQHF; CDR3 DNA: TGTGCCAGCAGTGAACGCGCCCTGCCCCAGCATTTT
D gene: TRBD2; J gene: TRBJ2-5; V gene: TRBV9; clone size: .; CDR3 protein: CASSARGDQETQYF; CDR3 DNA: TGTGCCAGCAGCGCGCGGGGGGACCAAGAGACCCAGTACTTC
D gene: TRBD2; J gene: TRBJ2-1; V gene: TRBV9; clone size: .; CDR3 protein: CASSSRFWAGALSSYNEQFF; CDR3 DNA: TGTGCCAGCAGCTCCCGGTTTTGGGCGGGAGCGCTAAGCTCCTACAATGAGCAGTTCTTC
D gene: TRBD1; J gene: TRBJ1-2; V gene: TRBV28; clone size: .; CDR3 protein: CASSDRQGAGYGYTF; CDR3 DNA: TGTGCCAGCAGTGACAGACAGGGGGCTGGCTATGGCTACACCTTC
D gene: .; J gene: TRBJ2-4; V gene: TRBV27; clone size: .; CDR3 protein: CASSFGGTDKNIQYF; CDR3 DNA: TGTGCCAGCAGTTTCGGGGGGACAGACAAAAACATTCAGTACTTC
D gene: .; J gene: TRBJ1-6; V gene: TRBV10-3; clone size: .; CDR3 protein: CAISVGTRDSPLHF; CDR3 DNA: TGTGCCATCAGTGTCGGGACCAGGGATTCACCCCTCCACTTT
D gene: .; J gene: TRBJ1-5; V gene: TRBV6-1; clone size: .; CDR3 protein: CASRTVSNQPQHF; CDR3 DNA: TGTGCCAGCAGGACAGTTAGCAATCAGCCCCAGCATTTT
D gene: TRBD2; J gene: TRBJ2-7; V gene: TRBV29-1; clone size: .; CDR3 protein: CSVEKGSGVYEQYF; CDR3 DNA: TGCAGCGTTGAGAAGGGTAGCGGGGTATACGAGCAGTACTTC
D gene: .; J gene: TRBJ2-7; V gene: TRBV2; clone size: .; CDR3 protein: CASRAPDMGLYEQYF; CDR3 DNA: TGTGCCAGCAGAGCCCCCGACATGGGGCTCTACGAGCAGTACTTC
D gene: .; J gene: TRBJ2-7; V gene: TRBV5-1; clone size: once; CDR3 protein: CASSRLGGVEQYF; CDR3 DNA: TGCGCCAGCAGCCGCCTTGGAGGGGTCGAGCAGTACTTC
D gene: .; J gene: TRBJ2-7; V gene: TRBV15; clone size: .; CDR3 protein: CATSRDHVGGQYF; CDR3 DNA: TGTGCCACCAGCAGAGATCACGTTGGGGGGCAGTACTTC
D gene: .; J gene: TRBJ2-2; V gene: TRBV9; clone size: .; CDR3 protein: CASSASEGVKTGELFF; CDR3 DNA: TGTGCCAGCAGCGCCTCCGAAGGGGTGAAAACCGGGGAGCTGTTTTTT
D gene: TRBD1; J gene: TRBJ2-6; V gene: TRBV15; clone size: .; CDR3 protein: CATSISGGGRGRANVLTF; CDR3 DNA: TGTGCCACCAGCATATCAGGGGGCGGTAGGGGGAGGGCCAACGTCCTGACTTTC
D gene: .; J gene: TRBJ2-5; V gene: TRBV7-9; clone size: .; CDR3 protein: CASSLSGSETQYF; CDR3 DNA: TGTGCCAGCAGCCTCAGTGGGTCGGAGACCCAGTACTTC
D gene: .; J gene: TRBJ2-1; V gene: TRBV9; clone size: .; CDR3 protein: CASSVIQGSYNEQFF; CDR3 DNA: TGTGCCAGCAGCGTAATCCAGGGCTCCTACAATGAGCAGTTCTTC
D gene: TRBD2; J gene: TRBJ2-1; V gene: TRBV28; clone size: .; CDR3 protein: CASRSGTPTSGREFF; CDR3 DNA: TGTGCCAGCAGATCCGGGACGCCGACTAGCGGGAGGGAGTTCTTC
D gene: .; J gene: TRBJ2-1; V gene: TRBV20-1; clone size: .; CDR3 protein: CSAKEWNEQFF; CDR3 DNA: TGCAGTGCTAAGGAGTGGAATGAGCAGTTCTTC
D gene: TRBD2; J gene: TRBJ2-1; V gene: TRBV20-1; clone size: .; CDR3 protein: CSAKAEGLAYNEQFF; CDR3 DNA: TGCAGTGCCAAGGCCGAGGGACTAGCCTACAATGAGCAGTTCTTC
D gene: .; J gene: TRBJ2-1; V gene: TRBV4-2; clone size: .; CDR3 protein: CASSQEWTVQQFF; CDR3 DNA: TGTGCCAGCAGCCAAGAATGGACGGTCCAGCAGTTCTTC
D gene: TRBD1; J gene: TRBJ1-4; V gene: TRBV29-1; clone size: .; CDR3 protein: CSVEEGTGNTEKLFF; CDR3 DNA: TGCAGCGTTGAAGAGGGGACAGGGAATACAGAAAAACTGTTTTTT
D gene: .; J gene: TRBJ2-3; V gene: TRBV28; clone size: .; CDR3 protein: CASSLASLRTQYF; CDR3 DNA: TGTGCCAGCAGTTTGGCCAGTCTGCGCACGCAGTATTTT
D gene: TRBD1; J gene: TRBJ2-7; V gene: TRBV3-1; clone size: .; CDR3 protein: CASSQVTGFSYEQYF; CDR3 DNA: TGTGCCAGCAGCCAAGTGACAGGGTTCTCCTACGAGCAGTACTTC
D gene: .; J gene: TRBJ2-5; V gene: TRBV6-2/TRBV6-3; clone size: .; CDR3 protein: CASRQYQETQYF; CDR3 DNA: TGTGCCAGCAGACAGTACCAAGAGACCCAGTACTTC
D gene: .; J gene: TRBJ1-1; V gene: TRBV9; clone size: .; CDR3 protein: CASSVGGGASFSNTEAFF; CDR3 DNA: TGTGCCAGCAGCGTAGGGGGCGGGGCATCCTTTTCGAACACTGAAGCTTTCTTT
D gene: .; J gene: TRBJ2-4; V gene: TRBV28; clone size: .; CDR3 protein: CASSSSGVRLAKNIQYF; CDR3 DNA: TGTGCCAGCAGTTCGTCCGGGGTACGTCTAGCCAAAAACATTCAGTACTTC
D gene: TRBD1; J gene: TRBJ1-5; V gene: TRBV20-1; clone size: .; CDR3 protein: CSASAPGQRISSQHF; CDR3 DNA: TGCAGTGCTAGTGCCCCGGGACAGAGAATCAGTTCCCAGCATTTT
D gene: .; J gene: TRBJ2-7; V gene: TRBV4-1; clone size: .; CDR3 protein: CASSQVLGEQYF; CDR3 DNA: TGCGCCAGCAGCCAAGTACTGGGAGAGCAGTACTTC
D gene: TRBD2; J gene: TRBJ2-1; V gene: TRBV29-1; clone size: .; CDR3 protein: CSVDPRGAQSNEQFF; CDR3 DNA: TGCAGCGTTGATCCGCGGGGGGCCCAATCCAATGAGCAGTTCTTC
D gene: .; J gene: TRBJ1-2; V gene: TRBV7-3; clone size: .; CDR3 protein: CASSLGTVQSYTF; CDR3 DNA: TGTGCCAGCAGCTTAGGGACGGTACAGAGCTACACCTTC
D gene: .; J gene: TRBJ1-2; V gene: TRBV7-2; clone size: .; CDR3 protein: CASSFGGLYGYTF; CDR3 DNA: TGTGCCAGCAGCTTTGGGGGGCTCTATGGCTACACCTTC
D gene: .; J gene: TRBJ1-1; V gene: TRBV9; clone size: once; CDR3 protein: CASSPGGGGNTEAFF; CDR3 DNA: TGTGCCAGCAGCCCTGGGGGAGGGGGGAACACTGAAGCTTTCTTT
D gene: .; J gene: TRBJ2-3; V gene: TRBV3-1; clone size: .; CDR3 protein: CASSQGGGGRYF; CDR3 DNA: TGTGCCAGCAGCCAAGGAGGGGGTGGTCGGTATTTT
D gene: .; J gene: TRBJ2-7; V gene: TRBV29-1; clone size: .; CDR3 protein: CSVGGTLLYEQYF; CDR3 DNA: TGCAGCGTTGGAGGGACTCTTCTCTACGAGCAGTACTTC
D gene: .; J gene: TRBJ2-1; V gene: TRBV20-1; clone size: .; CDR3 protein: CSASTLAPSSYNEQFF; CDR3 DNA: TGCAGTGCTAGTACACTAGCCCCCAGCTCCTACAATGAGCAGTTCTTC
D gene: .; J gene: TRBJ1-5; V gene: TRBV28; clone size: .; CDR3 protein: CASSLGGLNQPQHF; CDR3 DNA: TGTGCCAGCAGTTTGGGGGGGCTTAATCAGCCCCAGCATTTT
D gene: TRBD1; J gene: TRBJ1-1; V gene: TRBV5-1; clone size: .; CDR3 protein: CASSEPRQGGTEAFF; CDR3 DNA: TGCGCCAGCAGCGAACCAAGACAGGGGGGTACTGAAGCTTTCTTT
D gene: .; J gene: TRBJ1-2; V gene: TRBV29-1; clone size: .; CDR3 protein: CSVVGLWTEYGYTF; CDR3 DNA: TGCAGCGTTGTTGGACTCTGGACAGAGTATGGCTACACCTTC
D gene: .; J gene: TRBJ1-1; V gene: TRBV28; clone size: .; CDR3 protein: CASSLSQGIQEAFF; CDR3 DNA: TGTGCCAGCAGTTTGTCTCAGGGGATTCAGGAAGCTTTCTTT
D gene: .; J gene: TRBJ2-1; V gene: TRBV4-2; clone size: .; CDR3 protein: CASSQDIDTRDVLDEQFF; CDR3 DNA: TGTGCCAGCAGCCAAGATATCGATACTAGGGACGTATTGGATGAGCAGTTCTTC
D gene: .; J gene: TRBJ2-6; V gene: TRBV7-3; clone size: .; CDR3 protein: CASSFRTASGANVLTF; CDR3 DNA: TGTGCCAGCAGCTTCCGGACGGCCTCTGGGGCCAACGTCCTGACTTTC
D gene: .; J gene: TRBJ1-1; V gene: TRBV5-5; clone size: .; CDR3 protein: CASSSATHTEAFF; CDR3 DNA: TGTGCCAGCAGCTCGGCTACTCACACTGAAGCTTTCTTT
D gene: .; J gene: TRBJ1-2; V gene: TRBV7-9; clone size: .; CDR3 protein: CASSAPGALVYGYTF; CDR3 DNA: TGTGCCAGCAGCGCACCCGGGGCCCTCGTCTATGGCTACACCTTC
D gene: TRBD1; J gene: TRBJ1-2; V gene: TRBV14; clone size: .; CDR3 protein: CASSPLDRALNYGYTF; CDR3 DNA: TGTGCCAGCAGCCCCCTCGACAGGGCGCTAAACTATGGCTACACCTTC
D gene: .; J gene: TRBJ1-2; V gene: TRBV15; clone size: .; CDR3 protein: CATSRDEGQNYGYTF; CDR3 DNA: TGTGCCACCAGCAGAGATGAGGGGCAGAACTATGGCTACACCTTC